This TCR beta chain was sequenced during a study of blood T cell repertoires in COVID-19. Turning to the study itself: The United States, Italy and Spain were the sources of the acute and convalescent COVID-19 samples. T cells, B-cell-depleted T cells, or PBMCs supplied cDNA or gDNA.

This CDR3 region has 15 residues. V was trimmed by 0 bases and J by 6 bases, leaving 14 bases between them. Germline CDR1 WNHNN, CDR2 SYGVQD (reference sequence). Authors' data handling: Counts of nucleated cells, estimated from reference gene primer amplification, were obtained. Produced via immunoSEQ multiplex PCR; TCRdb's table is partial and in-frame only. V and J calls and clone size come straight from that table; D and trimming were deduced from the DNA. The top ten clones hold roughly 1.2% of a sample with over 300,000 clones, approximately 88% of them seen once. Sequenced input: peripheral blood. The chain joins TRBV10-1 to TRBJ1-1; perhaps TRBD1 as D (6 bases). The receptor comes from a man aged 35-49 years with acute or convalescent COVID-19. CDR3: CASSESGRGYAEAFF. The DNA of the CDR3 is TGCGCCAGCAGTGAGTCTGGCAGGGGTTATGCTGAAGCTTTCTTT.